Listed below are T cell receptor beta chains from one sample, sequenced in a study of T cells in Graves' hyperthyroidism and ophthalmopathy. TCRdb reprocessed the multiplex PCR reads with MiXCR, giving one entry per CDR3 protein. This table has more than 95,000 distinct CDR3 sequences, about 45% appearing once. Sequencing was performed on blood. The receptors here all came from a middle-aged man with Graves' hyperthyroidism. The CDR3 runs from the conserved cysteine through the conserved F or W. D genes are given only for firm matches. The size field is filled for only some rows; it gives once, few, many or a size class.

j_gene	abundance	d_gene	v_gene	CDR3aa	CDR3nt
TRBJ2-3	many	NA	TRBV19	CASSMASTDTQYF	TGTGCCAGTAGTATGGCCAGCACAGATACGCAGTATTTT
TRBJ2-1	NA	TRBD2	TRBV10-3	CAISESTSGRVSEQFF	TGTGCCATCAGTGAGTCCACTAGCGGGAGAGTAAGTGAGCAGTTCTTC
TRBJ2-1	NA	TRBD2	TRBV20-1	CSASGTSGGHNEQFF	TGCAGTGCCTCCGGGACTAGCGGGGGGCACAATGAGCAGTTCTTC
TRBJ1-6	NA	TRBD1	TRBV5-1	CACSLTGERSPLHF	TGCGCCTGCAGCTTGACAGGGGAGCGATCACCCCTCCACTTT
TRBJ2-2	NA	TRBD2	TRBV6-2/TRBV6-3	CASSFPLGTSGRKGRTGELFF	TGTGCCAGCAGTTTCCCCCTGGGGACTAGCGGGAGAAAGGGCCGCACCGGGGAGCTGTTTTTT
TRBJ1-5	many	NA	TRBV6-4	CANIDQDQPQHF	TGTGCCAACATCGACCAAGATCAGCCCCAGCATTTT
TRBJ2-6	NA	NA	TRBV5-1	CASRGLCSGANVLTF	TGCGCCAGCAGAGGGCTGTGCTCTGGGGCCAACGTCCTGACTTTC
TRBJ2-7	many	TRBD2	TRBV7-8	CASSLGEGLNEQYF	TGTGCCAGCAGCCTCGGGGAGGGCCTGAACGAGCAGTACTTC
TRBJ1-4	NA	NA	TRBV7-9	CASSPGGLSEKLFF	TGTGCCAGCAGTCCAGGAGGGTTGTCGGAAAAACTGTTTTTT
TRBJ2-7	NA	TRBD1	TRBV6-5	CASSATRDRRPYEQYF	TGTGCCAGCAGTGCTACCCGGGACAGGCGGCCCTACGAGCAGTACTTC
TRBJ1-3	many	NA	TRBV7-2	CASSLALAGNTIYF	TGTGCCAGCAGCTTAGCGCTGGCGGGAAACACCATATATTTT
TRBJ1-6	many	NA	TRBV5-1	CASSLGANNSPLHF	TGCGCCAGCAGCTTAGGTGCAAATAATTCACCCCTCCACTTT
TRBJ2-7	many	NA	TRBV5-1	CASSFNGGPYEQYF	TGCGCCAGCAGCTTTAATGGAGGGCCCTACGAGCAGTACTTC
TRBJ1-6	NA	NA	TRBV19	CASSIRGQGHSPLHF	TGTGCCAGTAGTATCAGAGGGCAGGGGCATTCACCCCTCCACTTT
TRBJ2-5	NA	NA	TRBV10-3	CAISAQGRETQYF	TGTGCCATCAGTGCCCAGGGTAGGGAGACCCAGTACTTC
TRBJ1-6	once	NA	TRBV7-8	CASSLAIYSYNSPLRF	TGTGCCAGCAGCTTAGCGATCTACAGTTATAATTCACCCCTCCGCTTT
TRBJ1-2	many	TRBD1	TRBV29-1	CSATGEGNYGYTF	TGCAGCGCAACAGGGGAGGGCAACTATGGCTACACCTTC
TRBJ1-1	few	NA	TRBV30	CAWSGTGTEAFF	TGTGCCTGGAGTGGAACGGGCACTGAAGCTTTCTTT
TRBJ2-1	many	NA	TRBV19	CASSMRGSYNEQFF	TGTGCCAGTAGTATGAGGGGCTCCTACAATGAGCAGTTCTTC
TRBJ2-7	NA	NA	TRBV7-6	CASRGDMTILSYEQYF	TGTGCCAGCAGGGGGGACATGACCATACTCTCCTACGAGCAGTACTTC
TRBJ1-2	many	NA	TRBV12-3/TRBV12-4	CASRTDRDYGYTF	TGTGCCAGCAGAACGGACCGAGACTATGGCTACACCTTC
TRBJ1-1	once	TRBD1	TRBV20-1	CSARGTGLGRGTEAFF	TGCAGTGCTAGGGGGACAGGGTTGGGGAGGGGCACTGAGGCTTTCTTT
TRBJ2-5	many	NA	TRBV19	CASSIEETQYF	TGTGCCAGTAGTATAGAGGAGACCCAGTACTTC
TRBJ2-7	many	TRBD2	TRBV7-9	CASSLGTRTYEQYF	TGTGCCAGCAGCTTAGGGACTAGGACCTACGAGCAGTACTTC
TRBJ2-3	many	TRBD2	TRBV20-1	CSATPGLAAADTQYF	TGCAGTGCTACTCCGGGACTAGCGGCGGCAGATACGCAGTATTTT
TRBJ1-3	many	TRBD1	TRBV2	CASQGGFSGNTIYF	TGTGCCTCCCAGGGGGGTTTCTCTGGAAACACCATATATTTT
TRBJ2-5	NA	TRBD1	TRBV24-1	CATSDTSGYNRDSQETQYF	TGTGCCACCAGTGATACCTCCGGTTATAACCGGGACAGCCAAGAGACCCAGTACTTC
TRBJ2-7	many	TRBD2	TRBV20-1	CSARAGGTYEQYF	TGCAGTGCCCGAGCGGGGGGAACCTACGAGCAGTACTTC
TRBJ2-3	NA	NA	TRBV10-1	CASILRGRGGTDTQYF	TGCGCCAGCATCCTCAGGGGGCGGGGGGGCACAGATACGCAGTATTTT
TRBJ2-1	many	TRBD2	TRBV7-3	CAGSSQGLAGNEQFF	TGTGCCGGCAGCTCCCAGGGACTAGCGGGAAATGAGCAGTTCTTC
TRBJ1-1	NA	TRBD1	TRBV28	CAGRQGNTEAFF	TGTGCCGGCCGACAGGGGAACACTGAAGCTTTCTTT
TRBJ2-3	NA	NA	TRBV24-1	CATSDLESDTQYF	TGTGCCACCAGTGATCTCGAATCAGATACGCAGTATTTT
TRBJ2-1	NA	NA	TRBV7-8	CASTLTGAVNTGEQFF	TGTGCCAGCACCCTGACCGGGGCCGTAAACACCGGGGAGCAGTTCTTC
TRBJ1-2	NA	NA	TRBV20-1	CSAKWGRYTF	TGCAGTGCTAAGTGGGGCCGCTACACCTTC
TRBJ2-3	many	NA	TRBV7-9	CASTGQQRLYTDTQYF	TGTGCCAGCACCGGTCAACAGCGACTCTACACAGATACGCAGTATTTT
TRBJ2-5	once	TRBD2	TRBV24-1	CATSRPGGETQYF	TGTGCCACCAGTAGACCGGGAGGGGAGACCCAGTACTTC
TRBJ2-1	NA	TRBD1	TRBV20-1	CSARRTGGDEQFF	TGCAGTGCTAGGAGGACAGGGGGTGATGAGCAGTTCTTC
TRBJ2-1	NA	TRBD1	TRBV29-1	CSVWDSHYNEQFF	TGCAGCGTTTGGGACAGCCACTACAATGAGCAGTTCTTC
TRBJ2-1	many	TRBD2	TRBV11-3	CASSLTSGSFHNEQFF	TGTGCCAGCAGCTTAACTAGCGGGAGCTTTCACAATGAGCAGTTCTTC
TRBJ2-5	many	NA	TRBV7-2	CASSYGTGEGQETQYF	TGTGCCAGCAGCTACGGCACGGGAGAAGGGCAAGAGACCCAGTACTTC
TRBJ2-2	once	NA	TRBV2	CASSGGQPGELFF	TGTGCCAGCAGTGGCGGTCAGCCCGGGGAGCTGTTTTTT
TRBJ1-2	NA	TRBD1	TRBV9	CASSPGGGGYTF	TGTGCCAGCAGCCCAGGGGGGGGGGGCTACACCTTC
TRBJ2-5	once	TRBD1	TRBV20-1	CSASNRGSNQPQYF	TGCAGTGCTAGTAACAGGGGGAGCAATCAGCCCCAGTACTTC
TRBJ2-7	many	TRBD2	TRBV20-1	CSASSSGKLYEQYF	TGCAGTGCTAGCTCCAGCGGGAAGCTCTACGAGCAGTACTTC
TRBJ1-2	many	NA	TRBV19	CASSIYRAKEGGYTF	TGTGCCAGTAGTATATATAGGGCGAAGGAGGGTGGCTACACCTTC
TRBJ2-3	NA	NA	TRBV2	CASRPYRDGDNEQYF	TGTGCCAGCAGGCCCTACAGGGACGGGGACAATGAGCAGTATTTT
TRBJ1-5	NA	NA	TRBV24-1	CATSDSNQPYQPQHF	TGTGCCACCAGTGATTCTAATCAGCCGTATCAGCCCCAGCATTTT
TRBJ2-5	many	NA	TRBV9	CASSVGAGGLQETQYF	TGTGCCAGCAGCGTAGGGGCAGGGGGACTCCAAGAGACCCAGTACTTC
TRBJ1-2	NA	TRBD1	TRBV3-1	CASSCGTGDGYTF	TGTGCCAGCAGCTGCGGGACAGGGGATGGCTACACCTTC
TRBJ2-7	once	NA	TRBV9	CASSVATGSYEQYF	TGTGCCAGCAGCGTAGCTACGGGTTCCTACGAGCAGTACTTC
TRBJ2-1	NA	TRBD2	TRBV20-1	CSARDPGGLGRGGSSTDTQFF	TGCAGTGCTAGAGATCCGGGGGGGCTGGGGCGGGGGGGCTCAAGCACAGATACGCAGTTCTTC
TRBJ2-3	NA	NA	TRBV2	CARGGLPSTDTQYF	TGTGCCAGGGGGGGGCTCCCTAGCACAGATACGCAGTATTTT
TRBJ2-5	NA	NA	TRBV3-1	CASSQASSQETQYF	TGTGCCAGCAGCCAAGCCTCTAGCCAAGAGACCCAGTACTTC
TRBJ2-1	NA	NA	TRBV11-2	CASSLEAGFNDEQFF	TGTGCCAGCAGCTTAGAGGCAGGGTTTAACGATGAGCAGTTCTTC
TRBJ2-1	many	NA	TRBV7-9	CASSSGQTTKLDEQFF	TGTGCCAGCAGTTCTGGACAGACGACTAAGCTCGATGAGCAGTTCTTC
TRBJ2-3	NA	TRBD2	TRBV20-1	CSARPPGKLMTSRTDTQYF	TGCAGTGCTAGGCCACCAGGGAAACTAATGACTAGCAGAACAGATACGCAGTATTTT
TRBJ1-5	NA	TRBD1	TRBV19	CASSIGGDRWQPPQHF	TGTGCCAGTAGTATAGGTGGGGACAGGTGGCAACCGCCCCAGCATTTT
TRBJ2-2	many	TRBD1	TRBV13	CASRLGQRNTGELFF	TGTGCCAGCAGGCTGGGACAGAGGAACACCGGGGAGCTGTTTTTT
TRBJ2-5	many	TRBD1	TRBV20-1	CSARTGAAGETQYF	TGCAGTGCAAGGACAGGGGCGGCAGGAGAGACCCAGTACTTC